Listed here are 3 T cell receptor beta chains from one sample, sequenced in a study of blood T cell repertoires in COVID-19. Sequencing was performed with immunoSEQ multiplex PCR; in TCRdb, only in-frame clones are kept and a portion is missing. The sample has 85,000 to 100,000 clones, less than 85% seen once. Sequenced material: peripheral blood. These receptors were collected from a human donor in a cohort sampled during active COVID-19.

Only a few counts were recorded for this clone. This chain links TRBV6-2 or TRBV6-3 with TRBJ1-5, with D uncertain. CDR1 and CDR2 (germline): MNHEY, SVGEGT. Trimming took off 0 bases at V and 1 base at J, with 10 bases between the two ends. The CDR3 length is 16 residues. The CDR3 here is CASSYSSGQSNQPQHF. CDR3 coding DNA: TGTGCCAGCAGTTACTCTTCTGGCCAGAGCAATCAGCCCCAGCATTTT.

The J gene is TRBJ2-1, the V gene TRBV12-5, with 8 bases matching TRBD2. Germline-derived CDR1 and CDR2 are LGHNT and FRNRAP. This CDR3 spans 16 amino acids. V lost 5 bases to trimming and J lost 2 bases; unmatched junction nucleotides: 8. CDR3 in amino acids: CASGPLAGNTYNEQFF. The CDR3 nucleotides are TGTGCTAGTGGTCCCTTAGCGGGGAATACCTACAATGAGCAGTTCTTC.

The rearrangement uses TRBV28 and TRBJ2-7, with TRBD1 identical over 8 bases. V lost 5 bases, J lost 1 base, and 4 bases stayed unmatched. The V gene's germline CDR1 is MDHEN and CDR2 SYDVKM. The CDR3 spans 14 residues. The chain's CDR3 is CASSPRTGSYEQYF. CDR3 coding DNA: TGTGCCAGCAGTCCCCGGACAGGGTCCTACGAGCAGTACTTC.